This T cell receptor beta chain originates from a study of a mutant IDH1 vaccine in newly diagnosed glioma. In the study overall: The treated population exhibited a male proportion of roughly 60%, a female proportion of roughly 40%, and a mean age of 40.4 years. Patients were pretreated with radiotherapy, temozolomide, or both, mostly both.

Time point here: baseline, week 1 (first vaccination visit). Treatment noted: pre-vaccination baseline after standard-of-care therapy. Donors had new IDH1-mutant astrocytomas of WHO grade 3 or 4 (ATRX-lost). Some clones are missing from TCRdb's copy, which holds only in-frame ones; the method was immunoSEQ multiplex PCR. The table lists 15,000 or so clones, around 95% of them singletons. The TCR comes from a woman aged 18-29 years with glioma. Some clones in this sample may be carry-over from other donors' samples. The input for sequencing was peripheral blood mononuclear cells (PBMCs), taken from a glioma patient treated with radiotherapy, temozolomide or both.

CDR3 nucleotides: TGTGCCAGCAGTTTATCTGCGGGAGGTTACGAGCAGTACTTC. Encoded protein: CASSLSAGGYEQYF. The chain carries TRBV28 and TRBJ2-7; 8 bases are a match to TRBD2. The V gene's germline CDR1 is MDHEN and CDR2 SYDVKM. After removal of 1 base from V and 4 bases from J, the junction contained 3 bases not matched to a gene. The CDR3 totals 14 residues.